Listed below are T cell receptor beta chains from one sample, sequenced in a study of T cell responses to AZD1222 COVID-19 vaccine. Produced via immunoSEQ multiplex PCR; TCRdb's table is partial and in-frame only. The top ten clones hold around 20% of a sample with some 130,000 clones, 86% of them seen once. Sequenced here: peripheral blood, sampled on day 0 of AZD1222 vaccination. These receptors all stem from an adult in good health. Both conserved end residues are part of each CDR3. The D gene is left open where the match is weak. Not all rows give a size; the values are once, few, many and, for expanded clones, a class.

>TRBD1|.|TRBV9|TRBJ1-5
CASSQGALSNQPQHF
TGTGCCAGCAGCCAGGGGGCCCTTAGCAATCAGCCCCAGCATTTT
>.|.|TRBV2|TRBJ1-2
CASRVEGPYGYTF
TGTGCCAGCAGGGTGGAAGGACCCTATGGCTACACCTTC
>.|.|TRBV5-5|TRBJ1-5
CASSLFTTLNQPQHF
TGTGCCAGCAGCTTGTTTACTACTTTGAATCAGCCCCAGCATTTT
>TRBD2|.|TRBV7-8|TRBJ2-1
CASIPGLAETYNEQFF
TGTGCCAGCATCCCGGGACTAGCGGAGACCTACAATGAGCAGTTCTTC
>TRBD1|.|TRBV6-5|TRBJ1-1
CASSQGVGAEAFF
TGTGCCAGCAGTCAGGGGGTCGGAGCTGAAGCTTTCTTT
>.|.|TRBV6-1|TRBJ1-1
CASSELGGNTEAFF
TGTGCCAGCAGTGAATTAGGAGGGAACACTGAAGCTTTCTTT
>.|.|TRBV3-1/TRBV3-2|TRBJ1-2
CASSQGVGGLERNYGYTF
TGTGCCAGCAGCCAAGGGGTGGGAGGCCTAGAACGAAACTATGGCTACACCTTC
>.|.|TRBV28|TRBJ1-2
CASKGPGALYGYTF
TGTGCCAGCAAGGGGCCGGGGGCCCTCTATGGCTACACCTTC
>TRBD1|once|TRBV19|TRBJ2-2
CATRRTGDTGELFF
TGTGCCACCAGGAGGACAGGAGACACCGGGGAGCTGTTTTTT
>TRBD2|.|TRBV7-7|TRBJ2-2
CASSLAGSGTSNTGELFF
TGTGCTAGCAGCTTAGCGGGAAGCGGGACTAGCAACACCGGGGAGCTGTTTTTT
>.|.|TRBV7-8|TRBJ2-5
CASSPRPGSETQYF
TGTGCCAGCAGCCCCCGCCCGGGCTCGGAGACCCAGTACTTC
>.|.|TRBV4-1|TRBJ1-5
CASSQEPYSNQPQHF
TGCGCCAGCAGCCAAGAACCTTATAGCAATCAGCCCCAGCATTTT
>.|.|TRBV18|TRBJ1-5
CASSHRDGNQPQHF
TGTGCCAGCTCGCACAGGGACGGCAATCAGCCCCAGCATTTT
>.|.|TRBV18|TRBJ1-3
CASSRGNTIYF
TGTGCCAGCTCACGTGGAAACACCATATATTTT
>TRBD1|.|TRBV5-1|TRBJ1-2
CASNDRAEGYTF
TGCGCCAGCAACGACAGGGCCGAAGGCTACACCTTC
>.|.|TRBV20-1|TRBJ1-3
CADKSGNTIYF
TGCGCAGACAAATCTGGAAACACCATATATTTT
>.|.|TRBV9|TRBJ2-7
CASARHGQGIYEQYF
TGTGCCAGCGCCCGCCATGGGCAGGGAATTTACGAGCAGTACTTC
>.|.|TRBV7-2|TRBJ2-2
CASTRTVSVTGELFF
TGTGCCAGCACCCGGACAGTGTCGGTGACCGGGGAGCTGTTTTTT
>.|few|TRBV28|TRBJ1-3
CASSLGGKGSGNTIYF
TGTGCCAGCAGTTTAGGGGGCAAAGGATCTGGAAACACCATATATTTT
>.|.|TRBV21-1|TRBJ1-3
CASSARPSSGNTIYF
TGTGCCAGCAGCGCCCGGCCTAGCTCTGGAAACACCATATATTTT
>.|once|TRBV29-1|TRBJ1-1
CSVVTPNTEAFF
TGCAGCGTAGTAACACCGAACACTGAAGCTTTCTTT
>TRBD2|once|TRBV6-5|TRBJ2-3
CASRERGATDTQYF
TGTGCCAGCAGGGAGCGGGGGGCAACAGATACGCAGTATTTT
>.|.|TRBV5-1|TRBJ2-2
CASSLGRLAGELFF
TGCGCCAGCAGCTTGGGCCGTTTAGCCGGGGAGCTGTTTTTT
>.|.|TRBV7-2|TRBJ2-2
CASSLRSSSGELFF
TGTGCCAGCAGCTTAAGGAGCTCGTCGGGGGAGCTGTTTTTT
>TRBD1|.|TRBV7-6|TRBJ1-6
CASSSTGTGKGGGSPLHF
TGTGCCAGCAGCTCGACCGGGACAGGGAAGGGTGGGGGTTCACCCCTCCACTTT
>.|.|TRBV7-9|TRBJ1-2
CASSLRVEGYTF
TGTGCCAGCAGCTTAAGGGTCGAGGGCTACACCTTC
>.|few|TRBV5-5|TRBJ1-1
CASSSAMNTEAFF
TGTGCCAGCAGCTCAGCTATGAACACTGAAGCTTTCTTT
>TRBD2|.|TRBV27|TRBJ2-7
CACGGDGTRSYEQYF
TGTGCCTGCGGGGGGGATGGGACTCGCTCCTACGAGCAGTACTTC
>.|.|TRBV7-2|TRBJ1-5
CASSPTRDQPQHF
TGTGCCAGCAGCCCAACCAGAGATCAGCCCCAGCATTTT
>.|.|TRBV4-3|TRBJ1-2
CASSQGTASYGYTF
TGCGCCAGCAGCCAGGGAACAGCCTCCTATGGCTACACCTTC
>.|.|TRBV19|TRBJ2-7
CASSQGFSYEQYF
TGTGCCAGTAGTCAGGGGTTCTCCTACGAGCAGTACTTC
>.|.|TRBV6-5|TRBJ1-4
CASSGVTNEKLFF
TGTGCCAGCTCGGGGGTGACCAATGAAAAACTGTTTTTT
>.|.|TRBV5-6|TRBJ1-3
CASSLDSENTIYF
TGTGCCAGCAGCTTGGACTCCGAGAACACCATATATTTT
>.|.|TRBV15|TRBJ1-3
CATSRDGRGSGNTIYF
TGTGCCACCAGCAGAGATGGGAGAGGGAGCGGAAACACCATATATTTT
>.|.|TRBV7-2|TRBJ2-7
CASSPLTINEQYF
TGTGCCAGCAGCCCCTTGACCATAAACGAGCAGTACTTC
>TRBD2|.|TRBV18|TRBJ2-3
CASSPPGLVADTQYF
TGTGCCAGCTCACCACCGGGACTAGTGGCAGATACGCAGTATTTT
>.|.|TRBV7-9|TRBJ1-5
CASSVEYSNQPQHF
TGTGCCAGCAGCGTGGAGTATAGCAATCAGCCCCAGCATTTT
>TRBD1|.|TRBV6-6|TRBJ1-2
CASSSKGAGFYGYTF
TGTGCCAGCAGTTCCAAGGGGGCGGGGTTCTATGGCTACACCTTC
>TRBD1|.|TRBV13|TRBJ2-7
CASSEQSGTGTYEQYF
TGTGCCAGCAGCGAACAATCCGGGACAGGGACCTACGAGCAGTACTTC
>TRBD2|.|TRBV7-2|TRBJ2-1
CASSLGPSGGVEQFF
TGTGCCAGCAGCTTAGGTCCTAGCGGGGGGGTTGAGCAGTTCTTC
>.|many|TRBV10-2|TRBJ1-5
CASSSDLGLAQHF
TGCGCCAGCAGCTCCGACTTAGGGCTGGCCCAGCATTTT